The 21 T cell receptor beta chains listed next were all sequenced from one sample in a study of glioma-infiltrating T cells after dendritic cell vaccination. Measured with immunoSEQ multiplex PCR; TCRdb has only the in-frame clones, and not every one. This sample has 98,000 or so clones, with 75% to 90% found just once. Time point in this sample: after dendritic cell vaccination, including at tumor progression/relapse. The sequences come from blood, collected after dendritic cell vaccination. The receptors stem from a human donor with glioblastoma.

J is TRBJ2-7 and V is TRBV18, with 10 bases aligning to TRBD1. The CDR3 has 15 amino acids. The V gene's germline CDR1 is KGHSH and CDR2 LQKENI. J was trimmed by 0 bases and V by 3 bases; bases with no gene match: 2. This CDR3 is CASSPRDRGSYEQYF. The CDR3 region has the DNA TGTGCCAGCTCACCCCGGGACAGGGGCTCCTACGAGCAGTACTTC.

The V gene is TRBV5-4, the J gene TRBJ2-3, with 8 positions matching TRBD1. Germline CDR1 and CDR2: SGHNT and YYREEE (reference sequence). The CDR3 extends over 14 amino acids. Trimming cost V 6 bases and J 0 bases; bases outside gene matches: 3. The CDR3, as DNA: TGTGCCAGCACCCGGACAGGGAGCACAGATACGCAGTATTTT. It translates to CASTRTGSTDTQYF.

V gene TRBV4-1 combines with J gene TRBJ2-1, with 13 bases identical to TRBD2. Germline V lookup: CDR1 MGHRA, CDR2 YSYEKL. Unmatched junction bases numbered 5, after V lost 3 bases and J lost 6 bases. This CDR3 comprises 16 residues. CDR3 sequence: CASSHLGLAGANEQFF. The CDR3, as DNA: TGCGCCAGCAGCCACCTAGGACTAGCGGGAGCCAATGAGCAGTTCTTC.

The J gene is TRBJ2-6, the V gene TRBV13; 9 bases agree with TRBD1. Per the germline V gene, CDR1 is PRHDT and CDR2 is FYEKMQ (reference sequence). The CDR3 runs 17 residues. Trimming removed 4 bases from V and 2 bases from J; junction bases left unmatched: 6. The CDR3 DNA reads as TGTGCCAGCAGCTGGGGACAGGGTACACCTGGGGCCAACGTCCTGACTTTC. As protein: CASSWGQGTPGANVLTF. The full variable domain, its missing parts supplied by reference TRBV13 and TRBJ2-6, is AAGVIQSPRHLIKEKRETATLKCYPIPRHDTVYWYQQGPGQDPQFLISFYEKMQSDKGSIPDRFSAQQFSDYHSELNMSSLELGDSALYFCASSWGQGTPGANVLTFGAGSRLTVL.

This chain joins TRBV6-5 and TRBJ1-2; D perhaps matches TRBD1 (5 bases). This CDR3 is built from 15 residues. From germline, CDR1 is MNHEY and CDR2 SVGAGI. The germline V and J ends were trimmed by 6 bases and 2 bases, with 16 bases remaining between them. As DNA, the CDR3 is TGTGCCAGCAGCCCTGCAGGGATTGGCAACTATGGCTACACCTTC. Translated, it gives CASSPAGIGNYGYTF.

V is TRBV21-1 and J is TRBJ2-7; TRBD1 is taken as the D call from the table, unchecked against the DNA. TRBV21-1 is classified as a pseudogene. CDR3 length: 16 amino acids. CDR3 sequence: CASSHCDRAPSYEQYF. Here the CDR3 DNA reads TGTGCCAGCAGCCACTGCGACAGGGCGCCCTCCTACGAGCAGTACTTC.

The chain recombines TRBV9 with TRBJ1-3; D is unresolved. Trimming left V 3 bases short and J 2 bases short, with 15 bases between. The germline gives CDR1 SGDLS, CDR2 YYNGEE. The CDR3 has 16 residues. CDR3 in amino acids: CASSARGFETGNTIYF. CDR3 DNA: TGTGCCAGCAGCGCCCGAGGGTTTGAGACTGGAAACACCATATATTTT.

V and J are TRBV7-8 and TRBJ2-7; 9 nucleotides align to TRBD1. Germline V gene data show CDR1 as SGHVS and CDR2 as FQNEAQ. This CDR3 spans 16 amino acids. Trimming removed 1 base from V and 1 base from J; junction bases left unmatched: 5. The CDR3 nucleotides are TGTGCCAGCAGCTTAGGAGGGACAGGGTATTCCTACGAGCAGTACTTC. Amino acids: CASSLGGTGYSYEQYF.

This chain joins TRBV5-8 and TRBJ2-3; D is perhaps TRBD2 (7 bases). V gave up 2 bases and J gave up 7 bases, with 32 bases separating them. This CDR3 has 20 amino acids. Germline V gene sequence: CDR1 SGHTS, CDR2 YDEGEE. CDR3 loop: CASSLVPRLAPGGRGYTQYF. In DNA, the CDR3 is TGTGCCAGCAGCTTAGTTCCCAGACTAGCCCCCGGCGGAAGGGGGTATACGCAGTATTTT. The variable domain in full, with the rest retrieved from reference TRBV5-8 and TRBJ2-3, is EAGVTQSPTHLIKTRGQQATLRCSPISGHTSVYWYQQALGLGLQFLLWYDEGEERNRGNFPPRFSGRQFPNYSSELNVNALELEDSALYLCASSLVPRLAPGGRGYTQYFGPGTRLTVL.

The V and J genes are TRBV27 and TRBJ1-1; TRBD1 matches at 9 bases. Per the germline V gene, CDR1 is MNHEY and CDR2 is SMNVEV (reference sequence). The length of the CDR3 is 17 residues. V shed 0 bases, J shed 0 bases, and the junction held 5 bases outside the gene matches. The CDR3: CASSLSTGTGMNTEAFF. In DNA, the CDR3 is TGTGCCAGCAGTTTATCGACCGGGACAGGGATGAACACTGAAGCTTTCTTT.

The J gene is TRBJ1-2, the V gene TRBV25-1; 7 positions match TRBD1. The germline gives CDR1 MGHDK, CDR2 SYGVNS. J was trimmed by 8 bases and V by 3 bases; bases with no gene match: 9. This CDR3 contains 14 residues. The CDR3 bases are TGTGCCAGCAGTGACCTCGACAGGGCCTGGGGCTACACCTTC. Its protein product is CASSDLDRAWGYTF.

The CDR3 reads CASSELVLRGSTEAFF. Here the CDR3 DNA reads TGTGCCAGCAGTGAACTCGTCCTCAGGGGTAGTACTGAAGCTTTCTTT. V gene TRBV2 combines with J gene TRBJ1-1; D is perhaps TRBD1 (6 bases). The CDR3 spans 16 residues. CDR1 is SNHLY, CDR2 FYNNEI, per germline. Trimming pared 2 bases from V and 5 bases from J, leaving 18 bases between.

In DNA, the CDR3 is TGTGCCAGCAGCTTAGGGACAGACGGTTCTGGGCAGTTCTTC. This gives the protein CASSLGTDGSGQFF. This chain links TRBV9 with TRBJ2-1; 7 bases are a match to TRBD1. The ends lost 4 bases at V and 12 bases at J; junction bases unmatched: 13. Germline loops: CDR1 SGDLS, CDR2 YYNGEE. This CDR3 is 14 amino acids long.

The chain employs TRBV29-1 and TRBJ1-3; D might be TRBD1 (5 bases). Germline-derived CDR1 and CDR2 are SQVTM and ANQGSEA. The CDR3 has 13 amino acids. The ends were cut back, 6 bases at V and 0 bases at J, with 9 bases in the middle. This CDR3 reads CSVTGLSGNTIYF. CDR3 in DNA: TGCAGCGTCACAGGCCTCTCTGGAAACACCATATATTTT.

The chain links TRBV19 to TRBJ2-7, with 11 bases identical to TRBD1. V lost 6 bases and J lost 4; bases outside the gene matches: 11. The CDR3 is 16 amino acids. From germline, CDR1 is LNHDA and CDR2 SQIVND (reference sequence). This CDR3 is CASRRKGGQGAYEQYF. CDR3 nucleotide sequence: TGTGCCAGTAGACGAAAGGGCGGACAGGGGGCGTACGAGCAGTACTTC.

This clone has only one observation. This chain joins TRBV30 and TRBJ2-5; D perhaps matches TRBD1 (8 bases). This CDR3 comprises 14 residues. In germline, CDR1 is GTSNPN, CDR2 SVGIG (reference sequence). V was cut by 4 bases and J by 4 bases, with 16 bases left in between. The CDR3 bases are TGTGCCTGGAATACAGGGGGGGTTCGAGAGACCCAGTACTTC. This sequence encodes CAWNTGGVRETQYF.

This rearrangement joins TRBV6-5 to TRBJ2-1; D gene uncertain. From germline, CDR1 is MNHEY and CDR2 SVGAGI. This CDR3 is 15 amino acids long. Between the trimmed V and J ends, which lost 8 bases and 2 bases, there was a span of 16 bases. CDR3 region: CASYPMAAAYNEQFF. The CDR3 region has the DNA TGTGCCAGCTACCCGATGGCCGCAGCCTACAATGAGCAGTTCTTC.

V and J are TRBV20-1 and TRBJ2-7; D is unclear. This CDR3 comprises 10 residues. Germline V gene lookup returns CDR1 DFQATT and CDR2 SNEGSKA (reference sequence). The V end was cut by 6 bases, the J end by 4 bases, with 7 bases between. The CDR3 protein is CSASHYEQYF. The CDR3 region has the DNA TGCAGTGCGTCCCATTACGAGCAGTACTTC.

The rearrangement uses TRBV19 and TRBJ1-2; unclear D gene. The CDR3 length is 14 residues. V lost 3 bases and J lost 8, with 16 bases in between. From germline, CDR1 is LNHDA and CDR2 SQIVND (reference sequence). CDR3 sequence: CASSMHPGSEGYTF. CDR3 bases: TGTGCCAGTAGTATGCACCCAGGTTCTGAAGGCTACACCTTC.

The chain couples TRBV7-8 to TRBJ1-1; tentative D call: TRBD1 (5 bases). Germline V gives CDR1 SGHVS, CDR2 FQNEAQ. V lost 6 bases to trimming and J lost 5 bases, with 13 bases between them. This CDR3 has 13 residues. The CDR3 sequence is CASRRRGGTEAFF. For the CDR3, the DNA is TGTGCCAGCAGAAGGAGGGGAGGAACTGAAGCTTTCTTT.

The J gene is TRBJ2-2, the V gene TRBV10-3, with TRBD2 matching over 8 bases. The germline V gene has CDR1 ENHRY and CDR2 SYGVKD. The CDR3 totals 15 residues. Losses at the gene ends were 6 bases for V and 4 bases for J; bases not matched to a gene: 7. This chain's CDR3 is CAISQRGPSTGELFF. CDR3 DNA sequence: TGTGCCATCAGCCAGCGGGGGCCTTCCACCGGGGAGCTGTTTTTT.